The 5 T cell receptor beta chains below were found in one sample sequenced in a study of T cells in Graves' hyperthyroidism and ophthalmopathy. There were TCR beta CDR3 regions amplified from RNA transcripts. The HTBI primer set drove a first-round RT-PCR of the TCR CDR3. TCRdb fed the multiplex PCR reads into MiXCR, producing one record per CDR3 protein. This sample carries 250,000 or so distinct CDR3 sequences, less than 20% of them seen once, and the ten largest clones take less than 35%. Sequences were obtained from blood. These receptors originate from a woman in her late teens or twenties with Graves' ophthalmopathy.

This clonotype was observed many times. The gene calls are TRBV5-1 and TRBJ2-1; D is uncertain. This CDR3 has 14 amino acids. Germline V lookup: CDR1 SGHRS, CDR2 YFSETQ. The V and J ends lost 2 bases and 8 bases respectively, with 14 bases between them. CDR3 bases: TGCGCCAGCAGCTTAATGGAAAGGGTCGATGAGCAGTTCTTC. It yields the protein CASSLMERVDEQFF.

This clonotype was recorded many times. The CDR3 sequence is CASSYSGVGTMSNQPQHF. CDR3 sequence (DNA): TGTGCCAGCAGTTACTCAGGGGTCGGGACAATGAGCAATCAGCCCCAGCATTTT. The chain employs TRBV6-5 and TRBJ1-5, with a possible D match to TRBD1 (6 bases). V dropped 0 bases and J dropped 1 base, with 16 bases sitting between them. The CDR3 extends over 18 amino acids. Germline-derived CDR1 and CDR2 are MNHEY and SVGAGI.

This clonotype was observed many times. This rearrangement joins TRBV6-1 to TRBJ2-3; 9 bases agree with TRBD2. CDR3 length: 14 residues. After removal of 8 bases from V and 0 bases from J, the junction contained 3 bases not matched to a gene. Germline CDR1 is MNHNS and CDR2 is SASEGT. CDR3 loop: CASSTSGSTDTQYF. The CDR3 DNA reads TGTGCCAGCTCAACTAGCGGGAGCACAGATACGCAGTATTTT.

The chain links TRBV28 to TRBJ2-7, with 10 bases matching TRBD2. The CDR3 is made up of 18 amino acids. After removal of 7 bases from V and 6 bases from J, the junction contained 21 bases not matched to a gene. Germline V CDR1 and CDR2: MDHEN, SYDVKM. The CDR3 sequence is CASNPTVRTSGGASEQYF. The CDR3, as DNA: TGTGCCAGCAACCCAACGGTGAGGACTAGCGGAGGGGCCTCCGAGCAGTACTTC.

This clonotype was counted many times. V is TRBV20-1 and J is TRBJ2-4, with D maybe TRBD1 (5 bases). Germline CDR1 and CDR2: DFQATT and SNEGSKA (reference sequence). V lost 1 base to trimming and J lost 2 bases, with 9 bases between them. This CDR3 spans 14 amino acids. This CDR3 reads CSARATGPKNIQYF. The CDR3 coding sequence is TGCAGTGCTAGAGCCACAGGACCCAAAAACATTCAGTACTTC.